This passage covers 2 T cell receptor beta chains from one sample sequenced in a study of T cell clonality in common variable immunodeficiency. Sequenced by immunoSEQ multiplex PCR; TCRdb stores in-frame clones only, minus some. This sample has roughly 50,000 clones, each found more than once. The specimen sequenced was peripheral blood mononuclear cells. These receptors all stem from a person aged 18 to 75 in good health.

This clone was picked up many times. From the germline J gene comes the end of the CDR3, since the read stops 3 residues before it. The chain carries TRBV20-1 and TRBJ1-2; 7 bases are shared with TRBD1. Unmatched junction bases numbered 8, after V lost 2 bases and J lost 2 bases. The CDR3 runs to 15 residues. Germline-derived CDR1 and CDR2 are DFQATT and SNEGSKA (reference sequence). Incomplete CDR3 DNA: TGCAGTGCTAGAAGTGTTACAGGGGTGAACTATGGC. Its translation: CSARSVTGVNYG. The complete CDR3 protein is CSARSVTGVNYGYTF.

This clone was detected ten times or more. The read stops 3 residues short of the end of the CDR3; the missing end is completed from the germline J gene. The chain couples TRBV7-9 to TRBJ2-1, with TRBD2 matching 10 bases. There are 15 residues in the CDR3. V was clipped by 5 bases and J by 3 bases; unmatched bases: 4. From germline, CDR1 is SEHNR and CDR2 FQNEAQ (reference sequence). The part of the CDR3 DNA that was read is TGTGCCAGCAGCCCGACTAGCGGGTACTACAATGAG. The encoded protein is CASSPTSGYYNE. The complete CDR3 sequence is CASSPTSGYYNEQFF.